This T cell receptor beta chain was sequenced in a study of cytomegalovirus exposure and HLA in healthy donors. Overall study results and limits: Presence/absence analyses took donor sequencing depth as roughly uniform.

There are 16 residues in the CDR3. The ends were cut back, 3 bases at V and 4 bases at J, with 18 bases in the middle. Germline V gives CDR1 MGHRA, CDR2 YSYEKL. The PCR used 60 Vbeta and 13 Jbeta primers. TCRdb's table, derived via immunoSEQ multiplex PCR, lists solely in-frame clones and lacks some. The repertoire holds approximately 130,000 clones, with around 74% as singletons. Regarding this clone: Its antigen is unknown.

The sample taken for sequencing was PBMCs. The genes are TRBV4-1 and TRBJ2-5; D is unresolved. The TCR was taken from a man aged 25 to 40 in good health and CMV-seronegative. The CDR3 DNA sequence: TGCGCCAGCAGCCAGCGGCAGCACCCTGGTGGAGAGACCCAGTACTTC. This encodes CASSQRQHPGGETQYF.